This T cell receptor (beta chain) was identified in a study of T cell responses to AZD1222 COVID-19 vaccine. Remarks on this clone: Its antigen is currently unknown.

Study-wide points: Clonal diversity may have been underestimated, and the donors were mostly white British, with more females than males. A rise in Spike-specific TCR breadth and depth followed two AZD1222 doses. Distributed over spike, vaccine-associated CD4 TCRs predominated at 160-218 and 743-854.

The protocol was immunoSEQ multiplex PCR, while the TCRdb copy is restricted to in-frame clones and leaves out a portion. The data hold around 120,000 clones, with about 92% observed a single time. V shed 2 bases, J shed 1 base, and the junction held 1 base outside the gene matches. The CDR3 has 14 residues. Germline V lookup: CDR1 ENHRY, CDR2 SYGVKD. The chain combines TRBV10-3 with TRBJ1-2; TRBD1 agrees at 7 bases. The material sequenced was peripheral blood, taken on day 0 of AZD1222 vaccination. This TCR derives from an adult in good health. For the CDR3, the DNA is TGTGCCATCAGTGAGACAGGGGATAACTATGGCTACACCTTC. Translating it yields CAISETGDNYGYTF.